The clone carrying this TCR beta chain has a handful of counts. A much more abundant neighbour one base away suggests this may be a read error. Lacking the conserved final phenylalanine or tryptophan, this CDR3 likely reflects a read error. TCR beta CDR3 regions were amplified from RNA. The HTBI primer set drove a first-round RT-PCR of the TCR CDR3. TCRdb reprocessed the multiplex PCR reads via MiXCR and lists one record per CDR3 protein. The table shows under 500,000 distinct CDR3 sequences, with 11% to 15% occurring only once. The record originates from a study of T cells in Graves' hyperthyroidism and ophthalmopathy. The CDR3 is 17 residues long. Germline-derived CDR1 and CDR2 are LNHNV and YYDKDF (reference sequence). Trimming left V 3 bases short and J 0 bases short, with 16 bases between.

The receptor was isolated from a man aged 50 to 59 with Graves' ophthalmopathy. The sequencing sample was made of blood. The chain recombines TRBV15 with TRBJ2-3; the D gene is possibly TRBD2 (6 bases). CDR3: CATSSINGAGSTDTQYS. The CDR3 DNA reads as TGTGCCACCAGCAGTATAAACGGGGCGGGAAGCACAGATACGCAGTATTCT.